This TCR beta chain comes out of a study of shared clonotypes between healthy human individuals. Points from the study as a whole: An expected dependence of interdonor clonotype sharing on sequencing depth was noted. With a few donors compared, 4% to 5.5% of naive CD4 clonotypes were shared. Estimated clonotype richness was generally higher in naive than memory subsets.

The CDR3 is made up of 13 amino acids. Germline assignment: CDR1 MDHEN and CDR2 SYDVKM. Unmatched junction bases numbered 5, after V lost 7 bases and J lost 4 bases. Clones were sequenced by immunoSEQ multiplex PCR, and TCRdb holds only the in-frame ones, with some missing. The sample shows 550,000 to 700,000 clones, less than 80% of them seen only once. Splitting of CD4+ cells produced CD45RA+ naive and CD45RA-negative memory subsets. This clone was detected only a few times. Its antigen is unknown. The receptor was isolated from a woman in her twenties or thirties in good health. The chain carries TRBV28 and TRBJ1-2; 8 nucleotides align to TRBD1. The specimen was memory CD4+ T cells sorted from blood. Subset noted: CD45RA-negative fraction. This CDR3 reads CASTEGQVYGYTF. The CDR3 DNA reads TGTGCCAGCACGGAGGGACAGGTCTATGGCTACACCTTC.